This is a list of T cell receptor beta chains from one sample in a study of T cells in Graves' hyperthyroidism and ophthalmopathy. TCRdb redid the calling of the multiplex PCR reads with MiXCR, one entry per CDR3 protein. The sample holds some 510,000 distinct CDR3 sequences, about half seen once. The source material was peripheral blood or thyroid tissue (not recorded which). The receptors here all came from a young woman with Graves' hyperthyroidism. Each CDR3 is given with its conserved first and last residue. The order of the fields is V gene, D gene, J gene, clone size, CDR3 protein, CDR3 DNA. A D gene is named only where the DNA matches it firmly. Size tells how often a clone was seen (once, few, many) or the class of an expanded clone, and some rows leave it out.

TRBV7-9	TRBD1	TRBJ2-5	-	CASTLIGGGQETQYF	TGTGCCAGCACCCTCATAGGGGGCGGACAAGAGACCCAGTACTTC
TRBV29-1	-	TRBJ2-5	many	CSVEAARGQQTQYF	TGCAGCGTTGAAGCCGCGAGGGGTCAGCAGACCCAGTACTTC
TRBV6-6	-	TRBJ2-7	few	CASSYLGRGRYEQYF	TGTGCCAGCAGTTACCTTGGCAGGGGCCGCTACGAGCAGTACTTC
TRBV25-1	-	TRBJ2-2	once	CASGAFGELFF	TGTGCCAGCGGGGCATTCGGGGAGCTGTTTTTT
TRBV7-6	-	TRBJ1-2	once	CASSPWGRVNYGHTF	TGCGCCAGCAGCCCTTGGGGGCGCGTAAACTATGGCCACACCTTC
TRBV2	-	TRBJ1-1	many	CASSGGGWTEAFF	TGTGCCAGCAGTGGAGGGGGTTGGACTGAAGCTTTCTTT
TRBV7-8	-	TRBJ2-7	few	CASSLEGEVHEQYF	TGTGCCAGCAGCTTAGAAGGGGAAGTCCACGAGCAGTACTTC
TRBV2	-	TRBJ1-2	few	CASSELGVESYGYTF	TGTGCCAGCAGTGAATTGGGGGTAGAAAGCTATGGCTACACCTTC
TRBV7-2	TRBD1	TRBJ1-4	many	CASSVTGAGEKLFF	TGTGCCAGCAGCGTGACAGGGGCCGGAGAAAAACTGTTTTTT
TRBV29-1	-	TRBJ2-2	once	CSSFGDWMNTGELFF	TGCAGCAGTTTTGGGGACTGGATGAACACCGGGGAGCTGTTTTTT
TRBV19	-	TRBJ1-4	many	CASRQGEATNEKLFF	TGTGCCAGTCGTCAGGGAGAGGCAACTAATGAAAAACTGTTTTTT
TRBV12-3/TRBV12-4	-	TRBJ1-6	-	CASSPLEGGSPLHF	TGTGCCAGCAGCCCCCTGGAAGGAGGTTCACCCCTCCACTTT
TRBV6-4	-	TRBJ2-7	-	CASSYGQYEQYF	TGTGCCAGCAGTTACGGCCAGTACGAGCAGTACTTC
TRBV7-9	-	TRBJ1-1	many	CASSPGRMNTEAFF	TGTGCCAGCAGCCCGGGACGGATGAACACTGAAGCTTTCTTT
TRBV7-9	TRBD1	TRBJ2-2	few	CASSRVGGLQNTGELFF	TGTGCCAGCAGCCGTGTAGGGGGCTTGCAGAACACCGGGGAGCTGTTTTTT
TRBV7-2	-	TRBJ2-7	-	CASSPQGGTLGQYF	TGTGCCAGCAGCCCCCAGGGCGGGACCCTGGGGCAGTACTTC
TRBV29-1	-	TRBJ1-2	-	CSVEDIGYGYTF	TGCAGCGTTGAGGACATTGGATATGGCTACACCTTC